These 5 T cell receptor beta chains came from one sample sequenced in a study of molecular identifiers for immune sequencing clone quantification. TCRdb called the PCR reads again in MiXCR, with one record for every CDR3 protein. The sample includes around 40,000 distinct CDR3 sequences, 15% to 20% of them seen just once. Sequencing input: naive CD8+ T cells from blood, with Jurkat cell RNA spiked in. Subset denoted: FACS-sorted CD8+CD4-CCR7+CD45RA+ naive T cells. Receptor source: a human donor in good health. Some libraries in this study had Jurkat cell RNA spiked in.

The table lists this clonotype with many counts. The CDR3 loop reads CASSQEGGGITEAFF. CDR3 DNA sequence: TGCGCCAGCAGCCAAGAGGGAGGGGGCATCACTGAAGCTTTCTTT. The genes are TRBV4-3 and TRBJ1-1; 7 bases are a match to TRBD1. V shed 0 bases and J 4 bases; nucleotides not matched to a gene: 5. CDR1 is LGHNA, CDR2 YSLEER, per germline. This CDR3 is built from 15 residues.

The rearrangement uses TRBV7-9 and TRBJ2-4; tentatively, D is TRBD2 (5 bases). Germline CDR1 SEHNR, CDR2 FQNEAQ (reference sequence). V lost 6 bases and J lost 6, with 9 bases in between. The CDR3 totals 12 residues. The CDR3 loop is CASRGSGNIQYF. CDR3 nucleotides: TGTGCCAGCAGAGGGAGTGGAAACATTCAGTACTTC.

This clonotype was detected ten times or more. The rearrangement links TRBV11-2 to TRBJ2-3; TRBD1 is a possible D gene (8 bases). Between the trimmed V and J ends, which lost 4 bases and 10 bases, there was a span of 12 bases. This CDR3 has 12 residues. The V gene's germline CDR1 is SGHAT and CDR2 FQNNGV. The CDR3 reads CASSSTGGAQYF. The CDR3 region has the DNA TGTGCCAGCAGCTCCACAGGGGGGGCGCAGTATTTT.

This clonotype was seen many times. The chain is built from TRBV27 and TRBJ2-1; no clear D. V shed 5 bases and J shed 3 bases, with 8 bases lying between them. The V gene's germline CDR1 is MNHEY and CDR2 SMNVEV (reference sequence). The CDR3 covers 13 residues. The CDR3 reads CASSLPRYNEQFF. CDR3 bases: TGTGCCAGCAGTCTCCCTCGCTACAATGAGCAGTTCTTC.

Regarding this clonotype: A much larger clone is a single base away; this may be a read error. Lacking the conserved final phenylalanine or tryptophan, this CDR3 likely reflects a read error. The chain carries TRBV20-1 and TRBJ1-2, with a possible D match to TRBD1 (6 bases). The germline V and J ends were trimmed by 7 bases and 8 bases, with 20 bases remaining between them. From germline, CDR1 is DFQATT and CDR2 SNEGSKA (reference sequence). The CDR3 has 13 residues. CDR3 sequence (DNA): TGCAGTGGCCACGAGGGGGGTCTAGAAGGCTACACCTCC. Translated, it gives CSGHEGGLEGYTS.